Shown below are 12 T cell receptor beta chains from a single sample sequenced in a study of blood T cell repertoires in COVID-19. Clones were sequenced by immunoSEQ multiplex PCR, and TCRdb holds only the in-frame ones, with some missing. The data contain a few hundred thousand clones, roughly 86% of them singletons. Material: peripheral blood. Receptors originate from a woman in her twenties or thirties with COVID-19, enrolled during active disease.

The CDR3, as DNA: TGTGCCAGCAGCGTGCGAAGCGAGGTGGCAAGTTCACCCCTCCACTTT. It specifies CASSVRSEVASSPLHF. The chain carries TRBV9 and TRBJ1-6; D not resolved. The CDR3 consists of 16 residues. V was trimmed by 2 bases and J by 9 bases, leaving 18 bases between them. Germline lookup yields CDR1 SGDLS and CDR2 YYNGEE.

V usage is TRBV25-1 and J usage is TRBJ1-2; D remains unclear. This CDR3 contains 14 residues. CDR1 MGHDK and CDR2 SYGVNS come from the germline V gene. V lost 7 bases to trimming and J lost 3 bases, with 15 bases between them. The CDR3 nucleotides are TGTGCCAGCACCCGAGGGCCAGAATACTATGGCTACACCTTC. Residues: CASTRGPEYYGYTF.

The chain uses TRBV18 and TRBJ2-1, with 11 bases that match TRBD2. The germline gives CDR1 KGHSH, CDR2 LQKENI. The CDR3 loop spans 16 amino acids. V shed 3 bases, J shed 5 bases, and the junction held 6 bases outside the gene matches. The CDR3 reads CASSPRLAGGDNEQFF. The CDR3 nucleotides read TGTGCCAGCTCACCCCGGCTAGCGGGGGGTGACAATGAGCAGTTCTTC.

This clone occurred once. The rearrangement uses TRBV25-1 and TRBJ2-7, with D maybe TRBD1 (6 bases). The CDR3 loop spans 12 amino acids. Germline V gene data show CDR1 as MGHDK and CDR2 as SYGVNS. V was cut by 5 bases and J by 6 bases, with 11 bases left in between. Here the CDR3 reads CASSTGSAEQYF. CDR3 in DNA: TGTGCCAGCAGTACAGGGAGCGCCGAGCAGTACTTC.

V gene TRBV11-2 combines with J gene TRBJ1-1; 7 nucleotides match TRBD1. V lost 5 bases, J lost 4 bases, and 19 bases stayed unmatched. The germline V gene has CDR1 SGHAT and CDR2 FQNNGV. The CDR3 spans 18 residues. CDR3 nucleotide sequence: TGTGCCAGCAGCCCCCTCCGGGACAGCAGTATACACCTCACTGAAGCTTTCTTT. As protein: CASSPLRDSSIHLTEAFF.

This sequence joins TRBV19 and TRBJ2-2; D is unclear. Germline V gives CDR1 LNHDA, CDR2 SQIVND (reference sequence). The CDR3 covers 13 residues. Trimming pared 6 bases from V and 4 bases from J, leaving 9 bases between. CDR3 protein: CASRRSGTGELFF. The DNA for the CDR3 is TGTGCCAGTAGGAGGTCGGGCACCGGGGAGCTGTTTTTT.

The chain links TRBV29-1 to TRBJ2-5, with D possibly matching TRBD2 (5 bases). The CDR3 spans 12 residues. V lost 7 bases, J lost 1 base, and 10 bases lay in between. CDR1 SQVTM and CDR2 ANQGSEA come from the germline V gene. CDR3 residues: CSGRTRQETQYF. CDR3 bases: TGCAGCGGGCGGACTCGCCAAGAGACCCAGTACTTC.

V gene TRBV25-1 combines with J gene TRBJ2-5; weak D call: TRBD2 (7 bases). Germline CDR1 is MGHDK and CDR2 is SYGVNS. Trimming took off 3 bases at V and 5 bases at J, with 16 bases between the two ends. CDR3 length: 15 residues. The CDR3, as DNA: TGTGCCAGCAGTGAGGGGTGGGGGGGCGATGAGACCCAGTACTTC. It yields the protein CASSEGWGGDETQYF.

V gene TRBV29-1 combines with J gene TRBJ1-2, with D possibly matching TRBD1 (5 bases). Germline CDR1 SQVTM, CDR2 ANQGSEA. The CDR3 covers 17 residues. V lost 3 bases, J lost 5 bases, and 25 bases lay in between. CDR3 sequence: CSVEKVGQGPLSYGYTF. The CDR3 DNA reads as TGCAGCGTTGAGAAGGTGGGGCAGGGCCCTCTATCATATGGCTACACCTTC.

CDR3 loop: CASSTGTGSPYEQYF. As DNA, the CDR3 is TGTGCCAGCAGCACCGGGACAGGGTCACCCTACGAGCAGTACTTC. The chain has TRBV5-4 and TRBJ2-7; 9 positions agree with TRBD1. Looked up from germline, CDR1 is SGHNT and CDR2 is YYREEE (reference sequence). The CDR3 covers 15 residues. The ends lost 4 bases at V and 2 bases at J; junction bases unmatched: 7.

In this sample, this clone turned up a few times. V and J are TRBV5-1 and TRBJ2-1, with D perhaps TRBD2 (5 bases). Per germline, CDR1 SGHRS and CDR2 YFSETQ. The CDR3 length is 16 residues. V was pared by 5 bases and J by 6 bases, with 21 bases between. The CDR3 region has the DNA TGCGCCAGCAGGCGACGGCACGGGGAAGTGGGCAATGAGCAGTTCTTC. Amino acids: CASRRRHGEVGNEQFF.

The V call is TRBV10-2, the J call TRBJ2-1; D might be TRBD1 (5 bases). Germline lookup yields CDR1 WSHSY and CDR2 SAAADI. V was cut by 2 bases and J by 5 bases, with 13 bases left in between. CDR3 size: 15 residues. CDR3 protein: CASSELGHRDNEQFF. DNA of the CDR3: TGCGCCAGCAGTGAGCTCGGACATAGAGACAATGAGCAGTTCTTC.